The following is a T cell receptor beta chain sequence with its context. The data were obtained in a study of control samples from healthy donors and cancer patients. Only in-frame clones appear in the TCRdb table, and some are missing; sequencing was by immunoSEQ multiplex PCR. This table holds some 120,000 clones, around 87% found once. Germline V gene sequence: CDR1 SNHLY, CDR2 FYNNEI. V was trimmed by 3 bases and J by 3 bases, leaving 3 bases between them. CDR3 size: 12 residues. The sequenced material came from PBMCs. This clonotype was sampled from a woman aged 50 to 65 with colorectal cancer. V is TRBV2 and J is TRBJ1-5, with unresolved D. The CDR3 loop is CASSDDNQPQHF. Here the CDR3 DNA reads TGTGCCAGCAGTGACGACAATCAGCCCCAGCATTTT.